The 9 T cell receptor beta chains below were found in one sample sequenced in a study of T cell responses to AZD1222 COVID-19 vaccine. Data came from immunoSEQ multiplex PCR; TCRdb stores just in-frame clones and leaves some out. The table shows about 160,000 clones, with about 90% occurring only once. The source material was peripheral blood, sampled on day 0 of AZD1222 vaccination. All receptors come from an adult in good health.

Only one count was recorded for this clone. V usage is TRBV6-2 or TRBV6-3 and J usage is TRBJ1-6; 7 bases match TRBD1. Germline trimming cut 2 bases from V and 9 bases from J; bases unmatched to any gene: 10. Germline assignment: CDR1 MNHEY and CDR2 SVGEGT. The length of the CDR3 is 16 residues. The CDR3 DNA is TGTGCCAGCAGTTACCGGACAGGAGCCAGGTTTTCACCCCTCCACTTT. This encodes CASSYRTGARFSPLHF.

This clone appeared a single time. The rearrangement joins TRBV2 to TRBJ1-1, with D uncertain. The CDR3 covers 11 residues. Per germline, CDR1 SNHLY and CDR2 FYNNEI. Trimming pared 4 bases from V and 7 bases from J, leaving 7 bases between. CDR3 loop: CASSGPIEAFF. For the CDR3, the DNA is TGTGCCAGCAGTGGACCGATTGAAGCTTTCTTT.

The gene calls are TRBV5-1 and TRBJ2-5; maybe TRBD2 (5 bases). Germline-derived CDR1 and CDR2 are SGHRS and YFSETQ. Trimming removed 0 bases from V and 1 base from J, with 16 bases in between. This CDR3 is built from 17 residues. The CDR3 sequence is CASSLVLRAGGQETQYF. DNA for the CDR3: TGCGCCAGCAGCTTGGTGTTGAGGGCAGGAGGCCAAGAGACCCAGTACTTC. The full variable domain, in which reference TRBV5-1 and TRBJ2-5 provide the parts outside the CDR3, is KAGVTQTPRYLIKTRGQQVTLSCSPISGHRSVSWYQQTPGQGLQFLFEYFSETQRNKGNFPGRFSGRQFSNSRSEMNVSTLELGDSALYLCASSLVLRAGGQETQYFGPGTRLLVL.

The rearrangement joins TRBV3-1 (or the pseudogene TRBV3-2) to TRBJ2-1; 9 bases are a match to TRBD2. After removal of 0 bases from V and 4 bases from J, the junction contained 10 bases not matched to a gene. The CDR3 totals 18 residues. The germline CDR1 and CDR2 sequences are LGHDT and YNNKEL (reference sequence). CDR3 nucleotides: TGTGCCAGCAGCCAAGATGCATTAGCGGGAGATGTTTACAATGAGCAGTTCTTC. Amino acid sequence: CASSQDALAGDVYNEQFF.

The genes are TRBV27 and TRBJ2-7, with a possible D match to TRBD1 (5 bases). Germline V gene sequence: CDR1 MNHEY, CDR2 SMNVEV (reference sequence). The CDR3 extends over 13 amino acids. Between the trimmed V and J ends, which lost 3 bases and 2 bases, there was a span of 8 bases. The CDR3 is CASSFTGTYEQYF. In nucleotides, the CDR3 is TGTGCCAGCAGTTTTACAGGAACCTACGAGCAGTACTTC.

This chain connects TRBV11-2 to TRBJ1-2; D gene unclear. V was shortened by 6 bases and J by 3 bases, with 14 bases between the two germline ends. The germline CDR1 and CDR2 sequences are SGHAT and FQNNGV. This CDR3 region has 14 residues. The CDR3 DNA sequence: TGTGCCAGCAGATCGGCTTACAGACACTATGGCTACACCTTC. Amino acids: CASRSAYRHYGYTF.

The chain has TRBV18 and TRBJ2-1; D is ambiguous. Germline CDR1 is KGHSH and CDR2 is LQKENI. V was pared by 2 bases and J by 2 bases, with 10 bases between. The CDR3 length is 15 residues. The CDR3 reads CASSPVSGAYNEQFF. For the CDR3, the DNA is TGTGCCAGCTCACCAGTATCAGGCGCCTACAATGAGCAGTTCTTC.

The chain joins TRBV4-3 to TRBJ2-1; D unresolved. Germline CDR1 reads LGHNA; CDR2 reads YSLEER. This CDR3 is built from 14 residues. V dropped 1 base and J dropped 6 bases, with 10 bases sitting between them. The CDR3 is CASSQGIARNEQFF. The CDR3 DNA reads as TGCGCCAGCAGCCAAGGGATAGCTCGCAATGAGCAGTTCTTC.

The gene calls are TRBV10-3 and TRBJ2-3, with D maybe TRBD2 (5 bases). The CDR3 is 17 amino acids. CDR1 ENHRY and CDR2 SYGVKD come from the germline V gene. V dropped 2 bases and J dropped 0 bases, with 15 bases sitting between them. The CDR3, as DNA: TGTGCCATCAGTGAGGGTCCAGCGGAGATAAGCACAGATACGCAGTATTTT. Translated: CAISEGPAEISTDTQYF.